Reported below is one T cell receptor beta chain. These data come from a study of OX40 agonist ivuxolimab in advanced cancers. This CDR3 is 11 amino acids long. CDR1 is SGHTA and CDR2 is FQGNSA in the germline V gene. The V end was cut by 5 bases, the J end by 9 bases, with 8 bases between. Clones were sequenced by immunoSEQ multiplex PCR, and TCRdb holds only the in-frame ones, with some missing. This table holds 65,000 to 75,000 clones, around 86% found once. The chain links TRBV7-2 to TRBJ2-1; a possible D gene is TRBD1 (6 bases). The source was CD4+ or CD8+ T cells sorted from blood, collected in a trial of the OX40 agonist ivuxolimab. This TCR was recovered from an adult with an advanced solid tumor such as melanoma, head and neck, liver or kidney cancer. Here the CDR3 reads CASSPGVEQFF. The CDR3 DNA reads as TGTGCCAGCAGCCCAGGGGTTGAGCAGTTCTTC. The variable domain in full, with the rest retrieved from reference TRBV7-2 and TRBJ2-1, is GAGVSQSPSNKVTEKGKDVELRCDPISGHTALYWYRQSLGQGLEFLIYFQGNSAPDKSGLPSDRFSAERTGGSVSTLTIQRTQQEDSAVYLCASSPGVEQFFGPGTRLTVL.